The text below deals with one T cell receptor beta chain. Its antigen is currently not known. The record has no base qualities; no much larger clone is one base away. The data belong to a study of brain T cells in children with intractable seizures (dated by TCRdb to 2020 to 2022). About the study as a whole: Resected brain tissue from roughly 53 pediatric epilepsy surgery cases was first screened for immune gene transcripts using a NanoString immunology panel. Among the approximately twelve selected surgery cases, eight also had pre-surgery blood sequenced, leaving four with brain tissue only.

The time point label on this specimen signifies: resected brain tissue, or blood drawn just prior to surgery. Surgery cases with the highest brain T cell transcript signatures were selected for TCR beta chain sequencing of brain tissue and, where available, blood. Before surgery, patients had received at least one anti-epileptic drug. TCR-sequenced patients were children with drug-resistant epilepsy due to tuberous sclerosis complex, focal cortical dysplasia, Rasmussen encephalitis or hemimegalencephaly. The Monarch genomic DNA purification kit was used to extract bulk genomic DNA from unsorted brain tissue and from whole blood. Study-wide findings and limitations: Because sequencing depth was different between pre-surgery and post-surgery blood, clones absent from the pre-surgery sample may reflect undersampling. Viral specificity was inferred solely from CDR3 sequence similarity, and the HCMV serostatus of the patients was not known.

The immunoSEQ assay was used to generate TCR beta chain sequences from genomic DNA. As for the original processing: CDR3 sequences that did not begin with the conserved framework cysteine at position 104 were removed by hand. Clonality was calculated as one minus the normalized Shannon's Diversity Index, with values ranging from 0 (maximal diversity) to 1 (oligoclonal). Differences in the frequency of the same CDR3 between samples, such as brain versus blood, were assessed with chi-squared comparison-of-proportions tests. Public clonotypes were identified through searches of immuneACCESS, and similarity to known antiviral clonotypes was evaluated with the VDJdb browser. TCRdb limited this immuneACCESS table to in-frame rearrangements with V and J called. A share of clones is missing; checked studies link under half to unresolved V genes, and the rest is unexplained. V and J calls and clone size are as listed in that table; D and trimming were resolved from the DNA. This sample is represented by tens of thousands of clones; 93% of them were singletons. The top ten hold more than 1.5% of the sample.

From the cysteine through the phenylalanine, the CDR3 covers 14 amino acids. Only the CDR3 region is kept as DNA, spanning 42 bases read in frame from base 1. CDR1 is given as MNHEY and CDR2 as SMNVEV, both from the germline V gene (reference sequence). After removal of 1 base from V and 4 bases from J, the junction retains 1 base not matched to a gene. Here the chain combines TRBV27 and TRBJ1-5; 7 bases in the junction line up with TRBD1. The TCR comes from a boy younger than two with tuberous sclerosis and intractable seizures. Sequencing used peripheral blood, obtained at surgery. The CDR3 in this case is CASSLWDRNQPQHF. The DNA sequence follows: TGTGCCAGCAGTTTATGGGACAGAAATCAGCCCCAGCATTTT.